This T cell receptor beta chain was found in a study of T-cell reconstitution after alpha-beta-depleted transplantation in children. Study-level findings and limits: Among T cells one year after transplant, newly produced cells accounted for most counts and diversity.

As to this clonotype: Its specificity is not known.

V was pared by 3 bases and J by 5 bases, with 13 bases between. Germline CDR1 and CDR2: DFQATT and SNEGSKA (reference sequence). This CDR3 is 14 amino acids long. Preparation of the TCRbeta library used unique molecular identifiers. MiXCR, run by TCRdb on the PCR reads, gives a single entry per CDR3 protein. The top ten hold less than 40% of the sample, which has hundreds of thousands of distinct CDR3 sequences, about 8.4% seen once. This sequence joins TRBV20-1 and TRBJ2-2, with D perhaps matching TRBD2 (7 bases). The specimen was PBMCs, mostly from graft donor cells, collected 360 days after TCRalphabeta/CD19-depleted stem cell transplant. This TCR was sampled from a male patient between 2 and 10 years old who had a stem cell transplant for acute myeloid leukemia, so the T cells may come from the graft donor. CDR3: CSARAGAWTGELFF. The DNA for the CDR3 is TGCAGTGCTAGGGCGGGGGCCTGGACCGGGGAGCTGTTTTTT.